These T cell receptor beta chains were read from a single sample in a study of blood T cell repertoires in COVID-19. The method was immunoSEQ multiplex PCR; TCRdb's version includes in-frame clones alone and lacks a portion of them. The sample holds 220,000 or so clones; 80% to 95% are singletons and the top ten take over 0.75%. The sequenced sample was peripheral blood. The receptors originated from a man in his 60s with COVID-19, enrolled during active disease. CDR3s include the opening cysteine and the closing phenylalanine or tryptophan. A D gene is named only where the DNA matches it firmly. Only part of the rows carry a size: once, few, many, or a class if the clone is expanded.

abundance,j_gene,d_gene,v_gene,CDR3nt,CDR3aa
NA,TRBJ2-7,TRBD2,TRBV2,TGTGCCGGGAGCCTAGCGGGAGGGCTCTACGAGCAGTACTTC,CAGSLAGGLYEQYF
once,TRBJ1-5,TRBD1,TRBV7-9,TGTGCCAGCAGCCAGGGACAGTGGAACCAGCCCCAGCATTTT,CASSQGQWNQPQHF
few,TRBJ1-1,TRBD1,TRBV28,TGTGCCAGCAGTTTAAGGGGGGACAGTGAAGCTTTCTTT,CASSLRGDSEAFF
NA,TRBJ2-3,TRBD1,TRBV6-4,TGTGCCAGCAGTGCGCGACAGGGTACAGATACGCAGTATTTT,CASSARQGTDTQYF
NA,TRBJ2-7,NA,TRBV5-4,TGTGCCAGCAGCTTGGGTTCGGGGGACGAGCAGTACTTC,CASSLGSGDEQYF
NA,TRBJ2-1,TRBD2,TRBV4-2,TGTGCCAGCAGCTCGGGACTAGCGAGATACAATGAGCAGTTCTTC,CASSSGLARYNEQFF
NA,TRBJ2-7,TRBD2,TRBV19,TGTGCCAGTCTGGGACTAGCGGCTTACGAGCAGTACTTC,CASLGLAAYEQYF
few,TRBJ2-7,NA,TRBV27,TGTGCCAGCAGTTCCATAGGGGGCTCCTACGAGCAGTACTTC,CASSSIGGSYEQYF
NA,TRBJ1-1,TRBD1,TRBV10-2,TGCGCCAGCAGTGAGTCGAGGGGGCGGGGAGCTTTCTTT,CASSESRGRGAFF
NA,TRBJ1-3,NA,TRBV7-9,TGTGCCAGCAGCACCCGGACAGCGCTAATCTCTGGAAACACCATATATTTT,CASSTRTALISGNTIYF
once,TRBJ2-1,TRBD2,TRBV3-1/TRBV3-2,TGTGCCAGCAGCCAAGGGACCGGGAGGACCTACAATGAGCAGTTCTTC,CASSQGTGRTYNEQFF
NA,TRBJ2-1,NA,TRBV5-1,TGCGCCTCCAAGACTAGGGCGGACAGGTACAATGAGCAGTTCTTC,CASKTRADRYNEQFF
NA,TRBJ1-4,NA,TRBV5-1,TGCGCCAGCAGCATGGGGGCCTCAGAGCCAAATGAAAAACTGTTTTTT,CASSMGASEPNEKLFF
NA,TRBJ2-7,NA,TRBV5-4,TGTGCCAGCAGCTCCCAGCGAGGGAGTGACTACGAGCAGTACTTC,CASSSQRGSDYEQYF
NA,TRBJ1-1,NA,TRBV18,TGTGCCAGCTCACCAGTCAAAGGGGGGGTAGGAACTGAAGCTTTCTTT,CASSPVKGGVGTEAFF
NA,TRBJ1-5,NA,TRBV7-8,TGTGCCAGCAGCCAAATGGACAGAGGTGGCAATCAGCCCCAGCATTTT,CASSQMDRGGNQPQHF
once,TRBJ1-3,TRBD1,TRBV11-2,TGTGCCAGCAGCCCGAGACAGGGGCTAAACTCTGGAAACACCATATATTTT,CASSPRQGLNSGNTIYF
NA,TRBJ1-5,TRBD1,TRBV4-1,TGCGCCAGCCGCAAGGAGACAGGGAGCAATCAGCCCCAGCATTTT,CASRKETGSNQPQHF
NA,TRBJ1-1,TRBD1,TRBV2,TGTGCCAGCAGTAGACAGGGAAACACTGAAGCTTTCTTT,CASSRQGNTEAFF
few,TRBJ1-5,NA,TRBV19,TGTGCCAGTAGCACGACGGGACTGTCGCTTTCGCAGCCCCAGCATTTT,CASSTTGLSLSQPQHF
few,TRBJ1-6,NA,TRBV6-5,TGTGCCAGCAGTTACGGGGGGAGAAATTCACCCCTCCACTTT,CASSYGGRNSPLHF
NA,TRBJ1-6,NA,TRBV30,TGTGCCTGGAGTGCGGGGAGCTCCTATAATTCACCCCTCCACTTT,CAWSAGSSYNSPLHF
NA,TRBJ1-6,NA,TRBV6-1,TGTGCCAGCAGTGAACAGGGCAGTTCACCCCTCCACTTT,CASSEQGSSPLHF
NA,TRBJ1-1,NA,TRBV12-3/TRBV12-4,TGTGCCAGCAGCATTTTGAACACTGAAGCTTTCTTT,CASSILNTEAFF
NA,TRBJ1-2,TRBD1,TRBV27,TGTGCCAGCAGTTCCCGGACAGGTGGCTACACCTTC,CASSSRTGGYTF
NA,TRBJ2-1,NA,TRBV5-1,TGCGCCAGCAGCCCGGACCTGGGGGCTATCTACAATGAGCAGTTCTTC,CASSPDLGAIYNEQFF
few,TRBJ1-2,TRBD1,TRBV3-1/TRBV3-2,TGTGCCAGCAGCCAAGGAGGGACAGGGGCCTATGGCTACACCTTC,CASSQGGTGAYGYTF
NA,TRBJ2-1,TRBD2,TRBV28,TGTGCCAGCAGTTTGTCGTGGAGCGGGAGTTACAATGAGCAGTTCTTC,CASSLSWSGSYNEQFF
once,TRBJ1-2,TRBD1,TRBV6-2/TRBV6-3,TGTGCCAGCAGTTACTCTACGACAGGGAATGGCTACACCTTC,CASSYSTTGNGYTF
NA,TRBJ1-5,NA,TRBV10-1,TGCGCCAGCAGTGAGGACAGGCTGATGCCCCAGCATTTT,CASSEDRLMPQHF
NA,TRBJ2-1,NA,TRBV21-1,NA,CASSKVGRGSTRGQFF
NA,TRBJ1-4,NA,TRBV14,TGTGCCAGCAGCCTTCGACAGGTCGGCGAAAAACTGTTTTTT,CASSLRQVGEKLFF
once,TRBJ2-1,NA,TRBV7-9,TGTGCCAGCAGCTCGCTCGGGGGTTTTCGGGACAATGAGCAGTTCTTC,CASSSLGGFRDNEQFF
once,TRBJ1-5,TRBD1,TRBV24-1,TGTGCCACCAGTGATGGGACAGGGGATAGCAATCAGCCCCAGCATTTT,CATSDGTGDSNQPQHF
NA,TRBJ1-5,NA,TRBV24-1,TGTGCCACCAGTGAGGCAGGGTTGGGCAATCAGCCCCAGCATTTT,CATSEAGLGNQPQHF
NA,TRBJ1-2,NA,TRBV2,TGTGCCAGCAGGGCCAGGGAACCTCCTCGATATGGCTACACCTTC,CASRAREPPRYGYTF
NA,TRBJ2-7,NA,TRBV10-3,TGTGCCATCGGGCAGGGTTCCTACGAGCAGTACTTC,CAIGQGSYEQYF